These 21 T cell receptor beta chains were all obtained from the same sample, sequenced in a study of CD8 T cells in Susac syndrome. RNA totalling roughly 0.45 to 1 ug underwent reverse transcription with random hexamers. MiXCR was run by TCRdb on the immunoSEQ multiplex PCR reads, yielding one entry per CDR3 protein. This sample has over 95,000 distinct CDR3 sequences; 92% occur once, and the top ten carry approximately 0.11%. Sequencing was performed on CD8+ T cells from PBMCs. These receptors all stem from a human donor in good health.

This clonotype was detected only a few times. The chain combines TRBV23-1 with TRBJ2-7, with a tentative D call TRBD1 (6 bases). TRBV23-1 belongs to the ORF category, with a function that is uncertain. The CDR3 runs to 14 residues. The V end was cut by 6 bases, the J end by 6 bases, with 18 bases between. The CDR3 nucleotides read TGCGCCAGCAGAGGCGACAGGCCGCTCCGCGAGCAGTACTTC. Translation gives CASRGDRPLREQYF.

The V call is TRBV7-9, the J call TRBJ2-7, with D perhaps TRBD1 (6 bases). Between the trimmed V and J ends, which lost 4 bases and 2 bases, there was a span of 15 bases. Germline CDR1 SEHNR, CDR2 FQNEAQ (reference sequence). The CDR3 has 15 residues. Here the CDR3 DNA reads TGTGCCAGCAGCTCATCCGGGACATCCGCCTACGAGCAGTACTTC. Translated, it gives CASSSSGTSAYEQYF.

The chain has TRBV20-1 and TRBJ1-2, with D maybe TRBD1 (6 bases). Looked up from germline, CDR1 is DFQATT and CDR2 is SNEGSKA (reference sequence). Trimming took off 1 base at V and 4 bases at J, with 10 bases between the two ends. This CDR3 has 13 residues. DNA of the CDR3: TGCAGTGCTAGAGCAGGGGAGGGCTATGGCTACACCTTC. Translation gives CSARAGEGYGYTF.

CDR3 in DNA: TGCAGCGTTGAAGACAGGGGGCGTGCGGCCACCGGGGAGCTGTTTTTT. Translating gives CSVEDRGRAATGELFF. The V call is TRBV29-1, the J call TRBJ2-2; TRBD1 aligns across 8 bases. CDR3 length: 16 amino acids. Germline V gives CDR1 SQVTM, CDR2 ANQGSEA. Trimming at V came to 0 bases and at J to 4 bases, leaving 7 bases not matched to a gene.

The V call is TRBV5-6, the J call TRBJ2-2; D ambiguous. The CDR3 consists of 11 residues. Germline CDR1 is SGHDT and CDR2 is YYEEEE. The V end was cut by 5 bases, the J end by 6 bases, with 5 bases between. The CDR3 DNA follows: TGTGCCAGCAGTTTATCCGGGGAGCTGTTTTTT. Its protein product is CASSLSGELFF.

CDR3 residues: CASIDRQETQYF. As DNA, the CDR3 is TGTGCCAGCATTGACAGGCAAGAGACCCAGTACTTC. The chain has TRBV3-1 and TRBJ2-5, with D perhaps TRBD1 (6 bases). Trimming left V 7 bases short and J 2 bases short, with 8 bases between. Germline V gene data show CDR1 as LGHDT and CDR2 as YNNKEL (reference sequence). The length of the CDR3 is 12 residues.

The rearrangement uses TRBV3-1 and TRBJ2-7; 9 bases agree with TRBD1. V trimming: 1 base; J trimming: 5 bases; junction bases outside the gene matches: 15. CDR1 is LGHDT and CDR2 is YNNKEL in the germline V gene (reference sequence). The CDR3 runs 18 residues. The CDR3 region has the DNA TGTGCCAGCAGCCAAGTTCCTCCGGGACAGGGCTTTATCCACGAGCAGTACTTC. This gives the protein CASSQVPPGQGFIHEQYF.

This sequence joins TRBV25-1 and TRBJ2-7; D is possibly TRBD1 (6 bases). Germline V lookup: CDR1 MGHDK, CDR2 SYGVNS. V was pared by 3 bases and J by 6 bases, with 21 bases between. The CDR3 runs 16 residues. CDR3 sequence (DNA): TGTGCCAGCAGTGACCGACAGGTCGCGGATACCGGCGAGCAGTACTTC. This sequence encodes CASSDRQVADTGEQYF.

The chain combines TRBV5-1 with TRBJ1-4; unclear D gene. The V and J ends lost 5 bases and 1 base respectively, with 18 bases between them. This CDR3 has 17 residues. CDR1 SGHRS and CDR2 YFSETQ come from the germline V gene. The CDR3 loop is CASSSSIIERTNEKLFF. The CDR3 nucleotides read TGCGCCAGCAGTTCGTCCATCATCGAGAGAACTAATGAAAAACTGTTTTTT.

The chain employs TRBV29-1 and TRBJ2-5; possibly TRBD1 or TRBD2 for D (7 bases each). CDR1 and CDR2 (germline): SQVTM, ANQGSEA. The length of the CDR3 is 12 residues. Trimming removed 6 bases at V and 5 bases at J, with 13 bases between. The CDR3 sequence: CSVGRGRETQYF. For the CDR3, the DNA is TGCAGCGTGGGGAGGGGGCGGGAGACCCAGTACTTC.

The chain recombines TRBV5-1 with TRBJ1-1; TRBD1 agrees at 8 bases. CDR1 and CDR2 (germline): SGHRS, YFSETQ. V shed 4 bases and J 1 base; nucleotides not matched to a gene: 6. The CDR3 spans 15 residues. CDR3 residues: CASSPAGTGNTEAFF. CDR3 coding DNA: TGCGCCAGCAGCCCAGCAGGGACAGGGAACACTGAAGCTTTCTTT.

The chain links TRBV7-2 to TRBJ2-5; unclear D gene. The germline V gene encodes CDR1 SGHTA and CDR2 FQGNSA. The CDR3 spans 13 residues. Trimming shortened V by 3 bases and J by 2 bases, and 7 bases separated the two germline ends. CDR3 in DNA: TGTGCCAGCAGCTTCTCCGGACAAGAGACCCAGTACTTC. Residues: CASSFSGQETQYF.

Only one count was recorded for this clonotype. The rearrangement joins TRBV5-1 to TRBJ1-1, with 11 bases that match TRBD1. With 4 bases clipped from V and 6 bases from J, the junction kept 8 bases outside the gene matches. The germline CDR1 and CDR2 sequences are SGHRS and YFSETQ. CDR3 length: 15 residues. The chain's CDR3 is CASSRTGTGGAEAFF. CDR3 DNA sequence: TGCGCCAGCAGCCGAACCGGGACAGGGGGGGCTGAAGCTTTCTTT. Combining the CDR3 with reference TRBV5-1 and TRBJ1-1 gives the whole variable domain KAGVTQTPRYLIKTRGQQVTLSCSPISGHRSVSWYQQTPGQGLQFLFEYFSETQRNKGNFPGRFSGRQFSNSRSEMNVSTLELGDSALYLCASSRTGTGGAEAFFGQGTRLTVV.

The chain has TRBV6-1 and TRBJ2-7, with 7 bases lining up with TRBD1. Germline trimming cut 6 bases from V and 3 bases from J; bases unmatched to any gene: 5. The germline V gene encodes CDR1 MNHNS and CDR2 SASEGT. The CDR3 loop spans 13 amino acids. The chain's CDR3 is CASSRDSFYEQYF. The CDR3 DNA reads as TGTGCCAGCAGCCGGGACAGCTTCTACGAGCAGTACTTC.

The chain is built from TRBV13 and TRBJ2-1; D possibly corresponds to TRBD2 (6 bases). Looked up from germline, CDR1 is PRHDT and CDR2 is FYEKMQ (reference sequence). CDR3 size: 18 residues. The V and J ends lost 0 bases and 0 bases respectively, with 15 bases between them. CDR3 sequence reads: CASSLGGGSGSSYNEQFF. The CDR3 nucleotides are TGTGCCAGCAGCTTAGGTGGGGGGTCGGGGAGCTCCTACAATGAGCAGTTCTTC.

V gene TRBV20-1 combines with J gene TRBJ2-7; no firm D call. The germline gives CDR1 DFQATT, CDR2 SNEGSKA (reference sequence). The CDR3 extends over 11 amino acids. The ends were cut back, 3 bases at V and 6 bases at J, with 9 bases in the middle. The CDR3 protein is CSASILSEQYF. The CDR3 bases are TGCAGTGCTAGTATACTGAGCGAGCAGTACTTC.

The chain uses TRBV30 and TRBJ2-2; the match to TRBD1 covers 7 bases. Germline V gene sequence: CDR1 GTSNPN, CDR2 SVGIG (reference sequence). The CDR3 totals 15 residues. After removal of 4 bases from V and 1 base from J, the junction contained 6 bases not matched to a gene. In nucleotides, the CDR3 is TGTGCCTGGATAAACAGGGGCCTGAACACCGGGGAGCTGTTTTTT. It is translated as CAWINRGLNTGELFF.

The chain recombines TRBV29-1 with TRBJ2-1, with D perhaps matching TRBD2 (6 bases). V lost 7 bases to trimming and J lost 4 bases, with 14 bases between them. CDR1 is SQVTM and CDR2 is ANQGSEA in the germline V gene. This CDR3 region has 13 residues. The CDR3 DNA follows: TGCAGCGCTAAGGGTAGCGGATACAATGAGCAGTTCTTC. Its translation: CSAKGSGYNEQFF.

The chain couples TRBV12-3 or TRBV12-4 to TRBJ2-1, with 8 bases aligning to TRBD1. CDR3 size: 14 residues. After removal of 9 bases from V and 6 bases from J, the junction contained 10 bases not matched to a gene. The CDR3 region has the DNA TGTGCCAGTGCAGACAGGGGCTTGGTCAATGAGCAGTTCTTC. It translates to CASADRGLVNEQFF.

This clonotype was seen a few times. This sequence joins TRBV3-1 and TRBJ2-7; 7 nucleotides align to TRBD1. Germline values: CDR1 LGHDT, CDR2 YNNKEL (reference sequence). V gave up 1 base and J gave up 0 bases; unmatched junction bases: 3. This CDR3 has 15 residues. In DNA form, the CDR3 reads TGTGCCAGCAGCCAAGGCTGGGACAGCTCCTACGAGCAGTACTTC. This sequence encodes CASSQGWDSSYEQYF.

The chain carries TRBV20-1 and TRBJ2-1; D is possibly TRBD1 or TRBD2 (5 bases each). V lost 0 bases and J 3 bases, leaving 15 bases between the germline ends. CDR3 length: 16 residues. CDR1 is DFQATT, CDR2 SNEGSKA, per germline (reference sequence). CDR3 sequence (DNA): TGCAGTGCTAGAGATGAACGGGGCGCGTTCTACAATGAGCAGTTCTTC. This gives the protein CSARDERGAFYNEQFF.